These 24 T cell receptor beta chains were all obtained from the same sample, sequenced in a study of blood T cell repertoires in COVID-19. TCRdb's table, derived via immunoSEQ multiplex PCR, lists solely in-frame clones and lacks some. The sample yields fewer than 250,000 clones, 80% to 90% seen once. What was sequenced was peripheral blood. The receptor set was obtained from a man aged 50 to 59 with acute or convalescent COVID-19.

This clone was counted a single time. The CDR3 nucleotides read TGTGCCAGCAGCTTAGGGCACGCTCAAGAGACCCAGTACTTC. Protein: CASSLGHAQETQYF. This sequence joins TRBV7-9 and TRBJ2-5, with D unclear. CDR3 length equals 14 residues. The germline CDR1 and CDR2 sequences are SEHNR and FQNEAQ (reference sequence). The V end lost 1 base, the J end lost 2 bases, and 8 bases lay between the germline ends.

J is TRBJ1-1 and V is TRBV29-1; D uncertain. V lost 7 bases and J 4 bases, leaving 19 bases between the germline ends. Germline values: CDR1 SQVTM, CDR2 ANQGSEA. The CDR3 contains 14 residues. Here the CDR3 reads CSARGDTLVTEAFF. CDR3 DNA: TGCAGCGCTCGGGGAGATACGTTAGTCACTGAAGCTTTCTTT. The full variable domain, in which reference TRBV29-1 and TRBJ1-1 provide the parts outside the CDR3, is SAVISQKPSRDICQRGTSLTIQCQVDSQVTMMFWYRQQPGQSLTLIATANQGSEATYESGFVIDKFPISRPNLTFSTLTVSNMSPEDSSIYLCSARGDTLVTEAFFGQGTRLTVV.

The chain combines TRBV5-4 with TRBJ2-7; possible D gene TRBD2, 5 bases. Trimming cost V 4 bases and J 3 bases, with 17 bases left between them. This CDR3 comprises 15 residues. Per germline, CDR1 SGHNT and CDR2 YYREEE (reference sequence). The CDR3, as DNA: TGTGCCAGCAGCGCCGGTGTCTCGGGAATCTACGAGCAGTACTTC. The encoded protein is CASSAGVSGIYEQYF.

The sample holds one count of this clone. The chain combines TRBV27 with TRBJ2-2; TRBD2 matches at 7 bases. The CDR3 has 18 residues. Losses at the gene ends were 9 bases for V and 5 bases for J; bases not matched to a gene: 21. Germline values: CDR1 MNHEY, CDR2 SMNVEV (reference sequence). This CDR3 is CASGAGTSGTKGTGELFF. The CDR3 nucleotides read TGTGCCAGTGGGGCGGGAACCAGCGGGACTAAGGGGACCGGGGAGCTGTTTTTT.

The chain carries TRBV19 and TRBJ2-1; 14 positions match TRBD2. Germline loops: CDR1 LNHDA, CDR2 SQIVND (reference sequence). V was clipped by 3 bases and J by 7 bases; unmatched bases: 23. The CDR3 is 22 residues long. CDR3 loop: CASSIPRAATLGTSGSENEQFF. In nucleotides, the CDR3 is TGTGCCAGTAGTATCCCAAGGGCGGCCACCCTCGGGACTAGCGGGAGTGAGAATGAGCAGTTCTTC.

The chain joins TRBV7-3 to TRBJ2-1; D call uncertain. Germline CDR1 and CDR2: SGHTA and FQGTGA. V was cut by 5 bases and J by 3 bases, with 5 bases left in between. The CDR3 consists of 12 residues. The CDR3 loop reads CASSQDYNEQFF. Written as DNA, the CDR3 is TGTGCCAGCAGCCAGGACTACAATGAGCAGTTCTTC.

The chain recombines TRBV6-5 with TRBJ2-7; 9 nucleotides align to TRBD1. Germline assignment: CDR1 MNHEY and CDR2 SVGAGI. The length of the CDR3 is 14 residues. V lost 5 bases, J lost 3 bases, and 5 bases stayed unmatched. CDR3 DNA sequence: TGTGCCAGCAGTCGAGACAGGGGGGGCTACGAGCAGTACTTC. This sequence encodes CASSRDRGGYEQYF.

The chain employs TRBV9 and TRBJ2-3; 8 bases are shared with TRBD1. V was pared by 3 bases and J by 3 bases, with 6 bases of the junction left unmatched. Germline values: CDR1 SGDLS, CDR2 YYNGEE. This CDR3 is 15 amino acids long. CDR3 loop: CASSDWTGKTDTQYF. The CDR3 DNA reads TGTGCCAGCAGCGACTGGACAGGGAAGACAGATACGCAGTATTTT.

The genes are TRBV12-3 or TRBV12-4 and TRBJ1-4; weak D call: TRBD1 (5 bases). V lost 6 bases and J 8 bases, leaving 13 bases between the germline ends. The CDR3 runs 13 residues. The CDR3 here is CASSNRGMEKLFF. The DNA of the CDR3 is TGTGCCAGCAGCAACCGGGGGATGGAAAAACTGTTTTTT.

The V call is TRBV4-1, the J call TRBJ1-2; weak D call: TRBD1 (6 bases). The CDR3 covers 15 residues. In germline, CDR1 is MGHRA, CDR2 YSYEKL. Trimming took off 0 bases at V and 3 bases at J, with 11 bases between the two ends. The CDR3 protein is CASSQDQGLYYGYTF. The CDR3 DNA follows: TGCGCCAGCAGCCAAGACCAGGGGCTTTACTATGGCTACACCTTC.

The V gene is TRBV9, the J gene TRBJ1-1; D gene ambiguous. The V gene's germline CDR1 is SGDLS and CDR2 YYNGEE. This CDR3 is 14 amino acids long. The V end was cut by 4 bases, the J end by 1 base, with 11 bases between. DNA for the CDR3: TGTGCCAGCAGCTTGACTTTAGAGAACACTGAAGCTTTCTTT. Translation: CASSLTLENTEAFF.

The chain uses TRBV11-3 and TRBJ1-1; no clear D. Trimming stripped 6 bases from V and 0 bases from J, with 23 bases between. The CDR3 totals 18 residues. From germline, CDR1 is SGHNT and CDR2 YENEEA. CDR3 bases: TGTGCCAGCAGGAACTCTGATTCGTCTGTATTCATGAACACTGAAGCTTTCTTT. Its translation: CASRNSDSSVFMNTEAFF.

This clone is a singleton in its sample. The CDR3 DNA reads TGTGCCAGCAGTGGACAGGAGTATAATTCACCCCTCCACTTT. As protein: CASSGQEYNSPLHF. The chain is built from TRBV3-1 (or the pseudogene TRBV3-2) and TRBJ1-6; 7 bases are a match to TRBD1. Germline CDR1 is LGHDT and CDR2 is YNNKEL (reference sequence). This CDR3 comprises 14 residues. V lost 6 bases, J lost 4 bases, and 3 bases stayed unmatched.

The chain combines TRBV11-3 with TRBJ1-6, with a tentative D call TRBD1 (5 bases). Germline V gene sequence: CDR1 SGHNT, CDR2 YENEEA. CDR3 length: 17 amino acids. Trimming took 2 bases from V and 0 from J, leaving 11 bases between them. CDR3 in DNA: TGTGCCAGCAGCTTAAGGGGCATTGGCTCCTATAATTCACCCCTCCACTTT. It is translated as CASSLRGIGSYNSPLHF.

The rearrangement joins TRBV6-6 to TRBJ1-1; 9 nucleotides align to TRBD1. J was trimmed by 3 bases and V by 2 bases; bases with no gene match: 4. In germline, CDR1 is MNHNY, CDR2 SVGAGI (reference sequence). The CDR3 has 15 amino acids. The CDR3 sequence: CASSYGQGLDTEAFF. CDR3 DNA: TGTGCCAGCAGTTACGGACAGGGGTTGGACACTGAAGCTTTCTTT.

The J gene is TRBJ2-7, the V gene TRBV6-5; the match to TRBD2 covers 11 bases. This CDR3 spans 15 amino acids. Germline trimming cut 2 bases from V and 4 bases from J; bases unmatched to any gene: 4. Germline V gene sequence: CDR1 MNHEY, CDR2 SVGAGI. Here the CDR3 reads CASSYTSGGSYEQYF. The CDR3 DNA follows: TGTGCCAGCAGTTACACTAGCGGGGGATCGTACGAGCAGTACTTC.

V gene TRBV14 combines with J gene TRBJ2-7, with 8 bases that match TRBD1. This CDR3 comprises 13 residues. Germline V CDR1 and CDR2: SGHDN, FVKESK. The V gene end was trimmed by 4 bases and the J gene end by 3 bases; junction bases not matched to a gene: 2. The CDR3 coding sequence is TGTGCCAGCAGCCTTACAGGGGGCTACGAGCAGTACTTC. Translated: CASSLTGGYEQYF.

This sequence joins TRBV7-3 and TRBJ2-2; TRBD2 is a possible D gene (5 bases). The V end was cut by 2 bases, the J end by 1 base, with 5 bases between. The CDR3 has 14 residues. Germline CDR1 reads SGHTA; CDR2 reads FQGTGA. The CDR3 reads CASSLGLNTGELFF. In nucleotides, the CDR3 is TGTGCCAGCAGCTTAGGACTGAACACCGGGGAGCTGTTTTTT.

This clone showed up just once. The chain carries TRBV11-2 and TRBJ2-5, with D possibly TRBD2 on 5 matching bases. Germline assignment: CDR1 SGHAT and CDR2 FQNNGV. The CDR3 has 16 residues. V shed 1 base and J shed 4 bases, with 16 bases lying between them. The CDR3 DNA reads TGTGCCAGCAGCTTAGGCTGGATGGGAGCCAGAGAGACCCAGTACTTC. This translates into CASSLGWMGARETQYF.

CDR3 nucleotide sequence: TGTGCCAGCAGTGAGGGCAGGACTAGCGCGTTGTATGGCTACACCTTC. Protein product: CASSEGRTSALYGYTF. This chain uses TRBV2 with TRBJ1-2, with no clear D. Germline V gene sequence: CDR1 SNHLY, CDR2 FYNNEI. The CDR3 has 16 amino acids. V lost 3 bases and J lost 5, with 19 bases in between.

The chain carries TRBV5-4 and TRBJ1-1; D uncertain. V was shortened by 3 bases and J by 1 base, with 10 bases between the two germline ends. Germline loops: CDR1 SGHNT, CDR2 YYREEE (reference sequence). The CDR3 consists of 14 residues. The CDR3 spells CASSSEGRNTEAFF. The CDR3 nucleotides are TGTGCCAGCAGCTCGGAAGGGAGGAACACTGAAGCTTTCTTT.

The CDR3 bases are TGCAGTGCTGGAGGGCACACTGAAGCTTTCTTT. Its protein product is CSAGGHTEAFF. The V and J genes are TRBV20-1 and TRBJ1-1, with D unclear. CDR1 is DFQATT and CDR2 is SNEGSKA in the germline V gene (reference sequence). The CDR3 consists of 11 residues. The germline V and J ends were trimmed by 5 bases and 3 bases, with 7 bases remaining between them.

This chain connects TRBV7-8 to TRBJ1-1, with D possibly matching TRBD1 (5 bases). Between the trimmed V and J ends, which lost 5 bases and 4 bases, there was a span of 20 bases. The CDR3 is made up of 16 amino acids. The V gene's germline CDR1 is SGHVS and CDR2 FQNEAQ. Here the CDR3 DNA reads TGTGCCAGCAGCCTCAATCCTGGGACGCGGGGCACTGAAGCTTTCTTT. Translating it yields CASSLNPGTRGTEAFF.

J is TRBJ1-6 and V is TRBV4-1; no clear D gene. With 0 bases removed from V and 4 bases from J, the gap between germline ends came to 16 bases. CDR1 MGHRA and CDR2 YSYEKL come from the germline V gene. There are 18 residues in the CDR3. CDR3 residues: CASSQDPLRLLYNSPLHF. Written as DNA, the CDR3 is TGCGCCAGCAGCCAAGACCCACTAAGGCTCCTTTATAATTCACCCCTCCACTTT.